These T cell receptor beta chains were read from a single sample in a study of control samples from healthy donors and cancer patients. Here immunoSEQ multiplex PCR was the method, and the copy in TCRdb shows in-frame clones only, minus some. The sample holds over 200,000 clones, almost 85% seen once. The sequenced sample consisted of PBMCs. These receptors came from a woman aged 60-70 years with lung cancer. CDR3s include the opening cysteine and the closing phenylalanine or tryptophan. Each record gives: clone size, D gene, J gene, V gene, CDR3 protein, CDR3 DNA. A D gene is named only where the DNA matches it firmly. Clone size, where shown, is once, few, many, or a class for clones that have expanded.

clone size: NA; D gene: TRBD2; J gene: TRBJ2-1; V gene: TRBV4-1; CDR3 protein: CASSQEGLAGNEQFF; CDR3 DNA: TGCGCCAGCAGCCAAGAAGGACTAGCAGGCAATGAGCAGTTCTTC
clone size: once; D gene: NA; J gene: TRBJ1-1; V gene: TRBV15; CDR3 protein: CATSRPPGEAFF; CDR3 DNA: TGTGCCACCAGCAGACCTCCAGGGGAAGCTTTCTTT
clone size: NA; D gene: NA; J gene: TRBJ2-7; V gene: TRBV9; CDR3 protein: CASSAHIGEEQYF; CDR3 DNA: TGTGCCAGCAGCGCCCACATAGGGGAAGAGCAGTACTTC
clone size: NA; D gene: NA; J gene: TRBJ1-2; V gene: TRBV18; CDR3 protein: CASSNQGPRAYGYTF; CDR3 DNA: TGTGCCAGCTCAAATCAGGGCCCCCGTGCTTATGGCTACACCTTC
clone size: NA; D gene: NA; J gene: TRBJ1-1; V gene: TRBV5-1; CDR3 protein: CASRVQGNTEAFF; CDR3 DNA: TGCGCCAGCAGAGTTCAGGGGAACACTGAAGCTTTCTTT
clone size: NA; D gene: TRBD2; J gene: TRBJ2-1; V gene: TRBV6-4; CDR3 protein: CASSERETGLPNEQFF; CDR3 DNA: TGTGCCAGCAGCGAGCGGGAGACTGGCCTACCTAATGAGCAGTTCTTC
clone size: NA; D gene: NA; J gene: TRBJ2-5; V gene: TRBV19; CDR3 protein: CASSIASGKETQYF; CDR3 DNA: TGTGCCAGTAGTATAGCCTCAGGGAAAGAGACCCAGTACTTC
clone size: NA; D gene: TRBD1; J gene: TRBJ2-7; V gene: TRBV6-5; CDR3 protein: CASSSSGTGRYEQYF; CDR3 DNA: TGTGCCAGCAGTTCGTCAGGGACAGGGAGGTACGAGCAGTACTTC
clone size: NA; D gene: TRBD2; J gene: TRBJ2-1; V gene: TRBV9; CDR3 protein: CASSASGGAGNEQFF; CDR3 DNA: TGTGCCAGCAGCGCGAGCGGGGGGGCCGGCAATGAGCAGTTCTTC
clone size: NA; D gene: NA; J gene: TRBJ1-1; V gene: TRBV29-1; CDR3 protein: CSAARRRDTEAFF; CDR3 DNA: TGCAGCGCCGCTAGGCGCAGGGACACTGAAGCTTTCTTT
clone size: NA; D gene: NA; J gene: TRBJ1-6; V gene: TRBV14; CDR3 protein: CASSQEPATSPLHF; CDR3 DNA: TGTGCCAGCAGCCAAGAGCCAGCAACCTCACCCCTCCACTTT
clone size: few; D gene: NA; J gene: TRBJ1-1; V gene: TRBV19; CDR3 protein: CASSIGGLRNTEAFF; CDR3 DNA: TGTGCCAGTAGTATAGGTGGCTTAAGAAACACTGAAGCTTTCTTT
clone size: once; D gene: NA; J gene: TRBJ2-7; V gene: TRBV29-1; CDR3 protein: CSAGTPAYEQYF; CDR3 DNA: TGCAGCGCTGGGACTCCAGCCTACGAGCAGTACTTC
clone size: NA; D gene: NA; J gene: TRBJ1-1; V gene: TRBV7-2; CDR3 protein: CASSLGGLNTEAFF; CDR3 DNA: TGTGCCAGCAGCTTGGGGGGTTTGAACACTGAAGCTTTCTTT
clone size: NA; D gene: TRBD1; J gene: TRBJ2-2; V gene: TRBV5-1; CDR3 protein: CASSRDRETGELFF; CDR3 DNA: TGCGCCAGCAGCAGGGACAGGGAAACCGGGGAGCTGTTTTTT
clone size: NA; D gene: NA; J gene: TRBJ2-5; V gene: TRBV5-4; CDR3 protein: CASSLPSETQYF; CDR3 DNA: TGTGCCAGCAGCTTGCCCTCTGAGACCCAGTACTTC
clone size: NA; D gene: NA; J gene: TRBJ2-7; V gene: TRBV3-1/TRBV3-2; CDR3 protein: CASSQASHEQYF; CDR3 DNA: TGTGCCAGCAGCCAAGCGTCCCACGAGCAGTACTTC
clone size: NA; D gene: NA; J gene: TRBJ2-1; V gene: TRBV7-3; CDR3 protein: CASSPRRQPYNEQFF; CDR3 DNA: TGTGCCAGCAGCCCCCGGAGACAACCCTACAATGAGCAGTTCTTC
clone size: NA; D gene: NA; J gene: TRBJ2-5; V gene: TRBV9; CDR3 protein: CASSVDPSQETQYF; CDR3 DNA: TGTGCCAGCAGCGTAGACCCCTCGCAGGAGACCCAGTACTTC
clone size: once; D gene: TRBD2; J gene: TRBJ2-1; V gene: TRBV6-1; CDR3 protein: CASSGLAGALPYNEQFF; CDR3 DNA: TGTGCCAGCAGTGGACTAGCGGGGGCCTTACCCTACAATGAGCAGTTCTTC
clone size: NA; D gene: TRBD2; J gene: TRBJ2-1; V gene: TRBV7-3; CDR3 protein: CASSSPGLGLGEQFF; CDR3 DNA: TGTGCCAGCAGCTCACCGGGACTAGGTCTGGGTGAGCAGTTCTTC
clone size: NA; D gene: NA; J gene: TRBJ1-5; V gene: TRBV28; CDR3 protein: CASSPDSNQPQHF; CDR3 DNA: TGTGCCAGCAGCCCTGACAGTAATCAGCCCCAGCATTTT
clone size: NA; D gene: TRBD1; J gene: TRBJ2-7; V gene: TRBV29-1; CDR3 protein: CSVEVRTGSEQYF; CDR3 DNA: TGCAGCGTTGAAGTCCGGACAGGATCCGAGCAGTACTTC
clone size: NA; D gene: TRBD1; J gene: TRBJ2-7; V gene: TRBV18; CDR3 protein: CASSVTGSYEQYF; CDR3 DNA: TGTGCCAGCTCCGTGACAGGGTCTTACGAGCAGTACTTC
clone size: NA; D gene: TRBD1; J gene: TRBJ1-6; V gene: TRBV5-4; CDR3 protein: CASSLEPGQSNSPLHF; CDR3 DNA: TGTGCCAGCAGCTTGGAGCCGGGACAGAGTAATTCACCCCTCCACTTT
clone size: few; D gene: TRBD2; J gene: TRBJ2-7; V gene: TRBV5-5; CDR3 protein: CASSAGGASVHEQYF; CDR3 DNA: TGTGCCAGCAGCGCGGGGGGGGCGAGCGTCCACGAGCAGTACTTC
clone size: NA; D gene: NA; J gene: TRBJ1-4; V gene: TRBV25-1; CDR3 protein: CASSEWGEKLFF; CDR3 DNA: TGTGCCAGCAGTGAATGGGGCGAAAAACTGTTTTTT
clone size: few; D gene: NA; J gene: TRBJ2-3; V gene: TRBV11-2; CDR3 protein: CASSLDLPSDSTQYF; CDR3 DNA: TGTGCCAGCAGCTTAGATCTGCCTAGCGATAGTACGCAGTATTTT
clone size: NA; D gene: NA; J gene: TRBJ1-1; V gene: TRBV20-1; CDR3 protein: CSARTSEAFF; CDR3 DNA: TGCAGTGCTAGGACATCTGAAGCTTTCTTT
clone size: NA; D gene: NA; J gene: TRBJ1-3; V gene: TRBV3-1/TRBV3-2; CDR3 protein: CASRPGGTVLFRGNTIYF; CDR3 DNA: TGTGCCAGCCGACCGGGGGGGACGGTTTTATTTCGGGGAAACACCATATATTTT
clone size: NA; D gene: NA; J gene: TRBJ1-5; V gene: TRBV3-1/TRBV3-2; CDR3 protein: CASSQDLLQPQHF; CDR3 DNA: TGTGCCAGCAGCCAAGATCTCCTACAGCCCCAGCATTTT
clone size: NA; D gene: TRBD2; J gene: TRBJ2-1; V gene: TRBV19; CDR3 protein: CASSKVVTAGGSYNEQFF; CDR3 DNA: TGTGCCAGTAGCAAGGTCGTTACGGCGGGGGGCTCCTACAATGAGCAGTTCTTC
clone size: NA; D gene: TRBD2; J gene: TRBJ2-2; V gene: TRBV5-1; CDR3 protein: CASSLSGSPTGELFF; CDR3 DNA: TGCGCCAGCAGCTTGAGCGGGAGTCCCACCGGGGAGCTGTTTTTT
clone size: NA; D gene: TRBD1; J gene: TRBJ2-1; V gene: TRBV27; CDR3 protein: CASSFQGGREQFF; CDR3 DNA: TGTGCCAGCAGTTTTCAAGGGGGCCGGGAGCAGTTCTTC
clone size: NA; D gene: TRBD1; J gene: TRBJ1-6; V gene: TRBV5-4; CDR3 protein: CASSIGQGAPNSPLHF; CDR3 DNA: TGTGCCAGCAGCATAGGACAGGGGGCGCCTAATTCACCCCTCCACTTT
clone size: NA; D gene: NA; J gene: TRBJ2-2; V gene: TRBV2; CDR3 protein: CASSERLPNTGELFF; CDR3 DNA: TGTGCCAGCAGTGAGCGGCTACCTAACACCGGGGAGCTGTTTTTT
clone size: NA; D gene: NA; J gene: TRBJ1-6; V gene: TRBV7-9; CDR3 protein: CASSLAQKDSPLHF; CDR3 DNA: TGTGCCAGCAGCTTAGCGCAGAAGGATTCACCCCTCCACTTT
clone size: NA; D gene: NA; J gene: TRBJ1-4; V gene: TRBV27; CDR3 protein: CASITWTTNEKLFF; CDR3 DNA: TGTGCCAGCATTACCTGGACAACTAATGAAAAACTGTTTTTT
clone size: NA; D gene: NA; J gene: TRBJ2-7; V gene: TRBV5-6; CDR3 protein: CASSLGGVYEQYF; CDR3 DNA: TGTGCCAGCAGCTTGGGAGGGGTCTACGAGCAGTACTTC
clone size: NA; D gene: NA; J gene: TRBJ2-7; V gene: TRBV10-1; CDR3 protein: CASSRGTYEQYF; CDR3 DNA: TGCGCCAGCAGCCGGGGGACCTACGAGCAGTACTTC
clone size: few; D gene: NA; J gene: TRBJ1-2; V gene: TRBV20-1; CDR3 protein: CSARLSYGYTF; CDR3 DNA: TGCAGTGCTAGATTAAGCTATGGCTACACCTTC
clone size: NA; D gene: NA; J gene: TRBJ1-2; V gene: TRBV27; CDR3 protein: CASSGRGAGGYTF; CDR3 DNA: TGTGCCAGCAGTGGCAGGGGCGCGGGTGGCTACACCTTC
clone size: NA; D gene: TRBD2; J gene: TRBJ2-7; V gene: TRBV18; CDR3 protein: CASSPGLAGGNEQYF; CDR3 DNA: TGTGCCAGCTCACCCGGACTAGCGGGAGGGAACGAGCAGTACTTC
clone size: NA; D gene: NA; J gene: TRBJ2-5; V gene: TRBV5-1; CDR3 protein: CASSLNRETQYF; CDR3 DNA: TGCGCCAGCAGCTTGAATAGAGAGACCCAGTACTTC
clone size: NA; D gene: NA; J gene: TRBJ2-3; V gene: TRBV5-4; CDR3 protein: CASSLAGLYTDTQYF; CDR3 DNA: TGTGCCAGCAGCTTGGCGGGACTGTACACAGATACGCAGTATTTT
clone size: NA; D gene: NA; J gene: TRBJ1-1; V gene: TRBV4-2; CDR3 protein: CASSQDQGGAFF; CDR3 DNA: TGTGCCAGCAGCCAAGATCAGGGTGGAGCTTTCTTT
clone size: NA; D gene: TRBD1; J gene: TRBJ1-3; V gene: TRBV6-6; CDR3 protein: CASGTGAAGNTIYF; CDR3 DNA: TGTGCCAGCGGTACAGGGGCAGCTGGAAACACCATATATTTT
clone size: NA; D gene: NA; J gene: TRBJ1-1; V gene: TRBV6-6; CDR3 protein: CASSYSGGGRAEAFF; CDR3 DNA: TGTGCCAGCAGTTACTCGGGCGGCGGCCGAGCTGAAGCTTTCTTT
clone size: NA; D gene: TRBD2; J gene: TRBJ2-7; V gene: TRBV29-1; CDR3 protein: CSVETSSGYEQYF; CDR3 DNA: TGCAGCGTTGAAACGTCTAGCGGATACGAGCAGTACTTC
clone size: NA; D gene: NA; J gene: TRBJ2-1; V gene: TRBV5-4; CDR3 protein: CASSFTNDNEQFF; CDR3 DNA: TGTGCCAGCAGCTTTACTAACGACAATGAGCAGTTCTTC
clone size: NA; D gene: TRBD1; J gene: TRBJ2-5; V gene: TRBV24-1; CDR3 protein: CATRGQGSSGTQYF; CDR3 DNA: TGTGCCACCAGGGGACAGGGGTCGTCGGGGACCCAGTACTTC
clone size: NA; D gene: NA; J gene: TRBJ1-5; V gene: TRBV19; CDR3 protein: CASSIGGARTNQPQHF; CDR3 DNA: TGTGCCAGTAGTATAGGGGGCGCACGGACGAATCAGCCCCAGCATTTT
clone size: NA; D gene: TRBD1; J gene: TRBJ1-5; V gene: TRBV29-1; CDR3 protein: CSVLRGFDQPQHF; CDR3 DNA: TGCAGCGTCCTCAGGGGGTTCGATCAGCCCCAGCATTTT
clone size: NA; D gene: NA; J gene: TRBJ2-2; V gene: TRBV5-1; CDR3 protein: CASSSGANTGELFF; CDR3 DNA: TGCGCCAGCAGCTCTGGGGCTAACACCGGGGAGCTGTTTTTT